This T cell receptor beta chain was profiled in a study of cytomegalovirus exposure and HLA in healthy donors. PCR employed 60 Vbeta and 13 Jbeta primers. Sequenced by immunoSEQ multiplex PCR; TCRdb stores in-frame clones only, minus some. The sample includes some 180,000 clones, roughly 84% of them seen just once. For this clone: Its antigen is still unknown.

Study observations and caveats: According to an earlier analysis, most TCR beta V segments yielded productive rearrangements about 87% or about 30% of the time. The authors excluded some V segments, including TRBV6-2 and TRBV6-3, as indistinguishable. Researchers counted 164 TCR beta chains as cytomegalovirus-associated.

V dropped 7 bases and J dropped 2 bases, with 11 bases sitting between them. The CDR3 is 13 amino acids. Germline-derived CDR1 and CDR2 are SQVTM and ANQGSEA. The sample was PBMCs. The rearrangement links TRBV29-1 to TRBJ2-2; D possibly corresponds to TRBD2 (6 bases). The clonotype was recovered from a man aged 30 to 39 in good health and CMV-seropositive. The CDR3 DNA sequence: TGCAGCGCCCGGGACTTTAACACCGGGGAGCTGTTTTTT. It is translated as CSARDFNTGELFF.